This entry lists 24 T cell receptor beta chains sequenced from one sample in a study of OX40 agonist ivuxolimab in advanced cancers. Profiling relied on immunoSEQ multiplex PCR, and the TCRdb table lists in-frame clones only, not all of them. The sample carries around 30,000 clones, just over 90% recorded once. The source was CD4+ or CD8+ T cells sorted from blood, collected in a trial of the OX40 agonist ivuxolimab. These TCRs come from an adult with an advanced solid tumor such as melanoma, head and neck, liver or kidney cancer.

This chain joins TRBV4-3 and TRBJ1-2, with D uncertain. This CDR3 has 13 residues. The germline V gene encodes CDR1 LGHNA and CDR2 YSLEER. Trimming stripped 0 bases from V and 2 bases from J, with 4 bases between. CDR3 DNA sequence: TGCGCCAGCAGCCAAGAGGAGAACTATGGCTACACCTTC. Its translation: CASSQEENYGYTF.

V is TRBV5-1 and J is TRBJ1-6, with TRBD1 as a possible D gene (5 bases). CDR1 and CDR2 (germline): SGHRS, YFSETQ. There are 17 residues in the CDR3. Trimming pared 4 bases from V and 0 bases from J, leaving 14 bases between. The CDR3 DNA is TGCGCCAGCAGCCCGGGGGTCCCGAGCTCCTATAATTCACCCCTCCACTTT. This sequence encodes CASSPGVPSSYNSPLHF.

V gene TRBV7-9 combines with J gene TRBJ2-5; 7 bases are shared with TRBD1. The J call may be incorrect, as the DNA end agrees better with TRBJ2-7. The CDR3 contains 14 residues. Germline lookup yields CDR1 SEHNR and CDR2 FQNEAQ (reference sequence). This chain's CDR3 is CASSLTTGIHEQYF. The CDR3 nucleotides read TGTGCCAGCAGCTTAACGACAGGGATCCACGAGCAGTACTTC.

This clone is a singleton in its sample. The rearrangement joins TRBV7-6 to TRBJ2-1; 7 bases line up with TRBD2. The CDR3 has 13 residues. J gave up 5 bases and V 6 bases, and 4 bases lay outside the gene matches. Looked up from germline, CDR1 is SGHVS and CDR2 is FNYEAQ. CDR3 nucleotide sequence: TGTGCCAGCAGGGGAGGGCCGGACAATGAGCAGTTCTTC. Protein sequence: CASRGGPDNEQFF.

This chain uses TRBV25-1 with TRBJ2-7; 7 nucleotides align to TRBD1. In germline, CDR1 is MGHDK, CDR2 SYGVNS. The CDR3 runs to 14 residues. Losses at the gene ends were 3 bases for V and 5 bases for J; bases not matched to a gene: 7. This CDR3 reads CASSERQGLHEQYF. CDR3 nucleotide sequence: TGTGCCAGCAGTGAGAGACAGGGCCTGCACGAGCAGTACTTC.

This chain uses TRBV19 with TRBJ1-1; 8 bases are a match to TRBD1. The CDR3 runs 14 residues. In germline, CDR1 is LNHDA, CDR2 SQIVND (reference sequence). Trimming took 6 bases from V and 4 from J; bases not matched to a gene: 7. The CDR3 DNA reads TGTGCCAGTAGGCTACAGGGGGGCGTCACTGAAGCTTTCTTT. Translation gives CASRLQGGVTEAFF.

The chain links TRBV30 to TRBJ2-1; D gene unclear. CDR1 is GTSNPN, CDR2 SVGIG, per germline (reference sequence). Between the trimmed V and J ends, which lost 0 bases and 8 bases, there was a span of 8 bases. The length of the CDR3 is 12 residues. The CDR3 coding sequence is TGTGCCTGGAGTGTAATGATGTATGAGCAGTTCTTC. It is translated as CAWSVMMYEQFF.

The V gene is TRBV28, the J gene TRBJ2-7; tentatively, D is TRBD2 (5 bases). Trimming took off 3 bases at V and 1 base at J, with 13 bases between the two ends. This CDR3 is 15 amino acids long. CDR1 is MDHEN, CDR2 SYDVKM, per germline. The DNA for the CDR3 is TGTGCCAGCAGTTTTCGAGGGCGCCTATCCTACGAGCAGTACTTC. As protein: CASSFRGRLSYEQYF.

This chain links TRBV6-1 with TRBJ1-2; no firm D call. The CDR3 extends over 14 amino acids. Trimming removed 2 bases from V and 4 bases from J, with 11 bases in between. The V gene's germline CDR1 is MNHNS and CDR2 SASEGT. The CDR3 nucleotides are TGTGCCAGCAGTGAAAATCAGGACTTCTATGGCTACACCTTC. Translated: CASSENQDFYGYTF.

The chain carries TRBV27 and TRBJ2-1; 8 nucleotides match TRBD2. CDR1 and CDR2 (germline): MNHEY, SMNVEV (reference sequence). The trim removed 5 bases at V and 6 bases at J, leaving 9 bases unmatched. The CDR3 runs 15 residues. The CDR3 loop is CASSPGTSGVNEQFF. In DNA form, the CDR3 reads TGTGCCAGCAGTCCCGGGACTAGTGGTGTCAATGAGCAGTTCTTC.

V gene TRBV7-9 combines with J gene TRBJ1-1; weak D call: TRBD1 (5 bases). Per the germline V gene, CDR1 is SEHNR and CDR2 is FQNEAQ (reference sequence). Trimming left V 0 bases short and J 4 bases short, with 9 bases between. The CDR3 spans 14 residues. This CDR3 reads CASSLAGGFTEAFF. The CDR3 coding sequence is TGTGCCAGCAGCTTAGCGGGGGGGTTCACTGAAGCTTTCTTT.

The chain links TRBV6-5 to TRBJ2-1, with TRBD1 identical over 10 bases. From germline, CDR1 is MNHEY and CDR2 SVGAGI. The CDR3 is 14 residues long. Trimming removed 2 bases from V and 9 bases from J; junction bases left unmatched: 4. The CDR3: CASSYPGQGTEQFF. CDR3 bases: TGTGCCAGCAGTTACCCGGGACAGGGGACTGAGCAGTTCTTC.

CDR3 in amino acids: CASEEFGNTIYF. Here the CDR3 DNA reads TGTGCCAGCGAGGAGTTTGGAAACACCATATATTTT. The chain employs TRBV2 and TRBJ1-3, with D uncertain. Germline lookup yields CDR1 SNHLY and CDR2 FYNNEI. The CDR3 spans 12 residues. Trimming took 8 bases from V and 3 from J, leaving 8 bases between them.

The chain couples TRBV9 to TRBJ1-2; the D is unclear. Trimming cost V 3 bases and J 3 bases, with 12 bases left between them. CDR3 length: 14 residues. Germline lookup yields CDR1 SGDLS and CDR2 YYNGEE. DNA for the CDR3: TGTGCCAGCAGCGATACAGACGGATACTATGGCTACACCTTC. Translation: CASSDTDGYYGYTF.

The chain employs TRBV28 and TRBJ2-1; 12 bases fit TRBD2. With 5 bases clipped from V and 3 bases from J, the junction kept 2 bases outside the gene matches. The CDR3 spans 15 residues. Germline V gene data show CDR1 as MDHEN and CDR2 as SYDVKM. The chain's CDR3 is CASSVGLAGYNEQFF. The CDR3 nucleotides read TGTGCCAGCAGTGTGGGACTAGCGGGCTACAATGAGCAGTTCTTC. The variable domain in full, completed from reference TRBV28 and TRBJ2-1, reads DVKVTQSSRYLVKRTGEKVFLECVQDMDHENMFWYRQDPGLGLRLIYFSYDVKMKEKGDIPEGYSVSREKKERFSLILESASTNQTSMYLCASSVGLAGYNEQFFGPGTRLTVL.

The chain has TRBV30 and TRBJ2-5, with D perhaps assigned TRBD1 or TRBD2 (6 bases each). V lost 3 bases and J lost 4, with 12 bases in between. Germline V gene data show CDR1 as GTSNPN and CDR2 as SVGIG (reference sequence). There are 13 residues in the CDR3. The CDR3 DNA reads TGTGCCTGGAGGCCAGGAGGGGGAGAGACCCAGTACTTC. This codes for CAWRPGGGETQYF. Using reference TRBV30 and TRBJ2-5 for the parts outside the CDR3, the full variable domain is SQTIHQWPATLVQPVGSPLSLECTVEGTSNPNLYWYRQAAGRGLQLLFYSVGIGQISSEVPQNLSASRPQDRQFILSSKKLLLSDSGFYLCAWRPGGGETQYFGPGTRLLVL.

The genes are TRBV4-3 and TRBJ2-3, with TRBD1 as a possible D gene (5 bases). Germline V gene sequence: CDR1 LGHNA, CDR2 YSLEER. CDR3 length: 15 residues. Trimming stripped 2 bases from V and 6 bases from J, with 15 bases between. CDR3: CASSQLLRQGDTQYF. The CDR3 bases are TGCGCCAGCAGCCAACTACTCAGGCAGGGCGATACGCAGTATTTT.

The genes are TRBV27 and TRBJ2-7, with D tentatively TRBD1 or TRBD2 (5 bases each). The V gene's germline CDR1 is MNHEY and CDR2 SMNVEV (reference sequence). The CDR3 contains 13 residues. V was cut by 3 bases and J by 4 bases, with 10 bases left in between. In nucleotides, the CDR3 is TGTGCCAGCAGTTTGAGGGGCAAGTACGAGCAGTACTTC. The encoded protein is CASSLRGKYEQYF.

The V call is TRBV7-9, the J call TRBJ2-3, with 7 bases matching TRBD2. After removal of 5 bases from V and 6 bases from J, the junction contained 20 bases not matched to a gene. CDR3 size: 18 residues. Looked up from germline, CDR1 is SEHNR and CDR2 is FQNEAQ (reference sequence). The CDR3 is CASSNSGTPFTRDDTQYF. The CDR3 nucleotides read TGTGCCAGCAGCAACAGCGGGACCCCTTTTACCCGGGACGATACGCAGTATTTT.

The chain is built from TRBV7-9 and TRBJ2-7; D is perhaps TRBD2 (5 bases). Germline values: CDR1 SEHNR, CDR2 FQNEAQ (reference sequence). V shed 5 bases and J shed 1 base, with 12 bases lying between them. The CDR3 sequence is 14 residues long. The chain's CDR3 is CASSPDGKSYEQYF. For the CDR3, the DNA is TGTGCCAGCAGCCCTGACGGGAAGTCCTACGAGCAGTACTTC. Filled out from reference TRBV7-9 and TRBJ2-7, the complete variable domain reads DTGVSQNPRHKITKRGQNVTFRCDPISEHNRLYWYRQTLGQGPEFLTYFQNEAQLEKSRLLSDRFSAERPKGSFSTLEIQRTEQGDSAMYLCASSPDGKSYEQYFGPGTRLTVT.

The V and J genes are TRBV28 and TRBJ1-6, with 9 bases identical to TRBD1. Trimming cost V 6 bases and J 7 bases; bases outside gene matches: 4. The V gene's germline CDR1 is MDHEN and CDR2 SYDVKM. CDR3 length: 14 amino acids. This CDR3 is CASRVGQGNSPLHF. The CDR3 DNA reads as TGTGCCAGCAGGGTGGGACAGGGCAATTCACCCCTCCACTTT.

The rearrangement uses TRBV7-9 and TRBJ2-5; 7 nucleotides match TRBD1. CDR1 is SEHNR, CDR2 FQNEAQ, per germline (reference sequence). J gave up 2 bases and V 5 bases, and 8 bases lay outside the gene matches. The CDR3 is made up of 15 amino acids. Written as DNA, the CDR3 is TGTGCCAGCAGCCTGGGTCGGGACAGACAAGAGACCCAGTACTTC. Amino acids: CASSLGRDRQETQYF.

The rearrangement links TRBV7-9 to TRBJ2-7; unclear D gene. The CDR3 is 14 amino acids. V lost 5 bases and J 2 bases, leaving 13 bases between the germline ends. The germline gives CDR1 SEHNR, CDR2 FQNEAQ (reference sequence). CDR3 residues: CASSPERLTYEQYF. CDR3 DNA: TGTGCCAGCAGCCCGGAGCGTTTGACCTACGAGCAGTACTTC.

The J gene is TRBJ1-2, the V gene TRBV19, with 8 nucleotides matching TRBD1. Germline CDR1 LNHDA, CDR2 SQIVND (reference sequence). This CDR3 is built from 13 residues. Trimming took 5 bases from V and 4 from J; bases not matched to a gene: 3. CDR3 in amino acids: CASSGTGSYGYTF. CDR3 in DNA: TGTGCCAGTAGTGGGACAGGAAGCTATGGCTACACCTTC. Drawing the rest from reference TRBV19 and TRBJ1-2, the complete variable domain is DGGITQSPKYLFRKEGQNVTLSCEQNLNHDAMYWYRQDPGQGLRLIYYSQIVNDFQKGDIAEGYSVSREKKESFPLTVTSAQKNPTAFYLCASSGTGSYGYTFGSGTRLTVV.